The 20 T cell receptor beta chains below were found in one sample sequenced in a study of patients and donors after allogeneic stem cell transplantation (dated by TCRdb to about 2020). Libraries came from RT-PCR. Instrument used: NextSeq 550. Through fastp at Q25 and MiXCR, TCRdb rebuilt clones from the public reads, retaining in-frame beta chains. CDR3 protein duplicates are merged, each entry listing the most common genes and DNA. Present in this sample are about 150,000 distinct CDR3 sequences, approximately 35% of which were seen just once. The ten top clones hold roughly 52% of the sample. The sequenced sample consisted of blood, either unsorted or a sorted T cell fraction (not recorded which). These receptors originate from a human donor who was either an allogeneic HSCT recipient or a stem cell or donor lymphocyte infusion donor (not recorded which). It is not recorded whose cells these are; they may come from a transplant donor.

The J gene is TRBJ1-1, the V gene TRBV12-3 or TRBV12-4, with TRBD1 matching over 8 bases. This CDR3 spans 16 amino acids. J gave up 1 base and V 2 bases, and 6 bases lay outside the gene matches. CDR3 sequence reads: CASSLKAGGANTEAFF. CDR3 sequence (DNA): TGTGCCAGCAGTTTAAAAGCAGGGGGCGCGAACACTGAAGCTTTCTTT.

The gene calls are TRBV25-1 and TRBJ1-5; unclear D gene. V lost 2 bases to trimming and J lost 4 bases, with 6 bases between them. The CDR3 length is 13 residues. CDR1 and CDR2 from the germline V gene are MGHDK and SYGVNS. DNA for the CDR3: TGTGCCAGCAGTGAAGTCAGGAATCAGCCCCAGCATTTT. Its protein is CASSEVRNQPQHF.

The sample holds many counts of this clonotype. The chain uses TRBV2 and TRBJ1-5; D call uncertain. CDR3 length: 16 amino acids. V dropped 6 bases and J dropped 0 bases, with 15 bases sitting between them. The V gene's germline CDR1 is SNHLY and CDR2 FYNNEI. The CDR3 nucleotides read TGTGCCAGCAGGATAAAACAGATTGATAGCAATCAGCCCCAGCATTTT. This gives the protein CASRIKQIDSNQPQHF.

This chain uses TRBV27 with TRBJ2-2; TRBD1 is a possible D gene (6 bases). Trimming removed 7 bases at V and 4 bases at J, with 19 bases between. The CDR3 extends over 16 amino acids. CDR1 MNHEY and CDR2 SMNVEV come from the germline V gene (reference sequence). The CDR3 bases are TGTGCCAGCACCTTTCGTGGGGGCCCCGGCACCGGGGAGCTGTTTTTT. Translated: CASTFRGGPGTGELFF.

CDR3 region: CASSQGRTIYNEQFF. The CDR3, as DNA: TGTGCCAGCAGCCAAGGACGGACTATCTACAATGAGCAGTTCTTC. The chain links TRBV3-1 to TRBJ2-1; perhaps TRBD2 as D (6 bases). Germline values: CDR1 LGHDT, CDR2 YNNKEL (reference sequence). V was pared by 1 base and J by 3 bases, with 10 bases between. The CDR3 is made up of 15 amino acids.

V is TRBV4-2 and J is TRBJ2-7; 8 bases match TRBD1. Unmatched junction bases numbered 4, after V lost 0 bases and J lost 0 bases. The CDR3 spans 16 residues. Germline values: CDR1 LGHNA, CDR2 YNFKEQ. The CDR3 sequence: CASSQEWTGSSYEQYF. In DNA form, the CDR3 reads TGTGCCAGCAGCCAAGAATGGACAGGGAGCTCCTACGAGCAGTACTTC.

The genes are TRBV6-4 and TRBJ2-3; TRBD1 matches at 9 bases. Looked up from germline, CDR1 is MRHNA and CDR2 is SNTAGT. With 6 bases clipped from V and 3 bases from J, the junction kept 4 bases outside the gene matches. The CDR3 has 14 residues. The CDR3 nucleotides are TGTGCCAGCAGCCGGGACAGGGAGACAGATACGCAGTATTTT. Its protein is CASSRDRETDTQYF.

This chain links TRBV12-3 or TRBV12-4 with TRBJ1-6; weak D call: TRBD1 (5 bases). V was clipped by 6 bases and J by 7 bases, with 13 bases between them. The CDR3 loop spans 14 amino acids. CDR3 coding DNA: TGTGCCAGCAGCCCCCAGGGTCAGAATTCACCCCTCCACTTT. This codes for CASSPQGQNSPLHF.

The chain carries TRBV5-1 and TRBJ1-6, with D possibly being TRBD1 (5 bases). Germline V gene data show CDR1 as SGHRS and CDR2 as YFSETQ. The V end lost 4 bases, the J end lost 10 bases, and 15 bases lay between the germline ends. CDR3 size: 14 residues. The CDR3 loop is CASSQDTQRSPLHF. CDR3 nucleotides: TGCGCCAGCAGCCAGGACACGCAAAGATCACCCCTCCACTTT.

This chain links TRBV7-3 with TRBJ2-2; D gene unclear. V gave up 2 bases and J gave up 8 bases, with 6 bases separating them. Germline values: CDR1 SGHTA, CDR2 FQGTGA. The CDR3 contains 12 residues. The CDR3 loop reads CASSLGLGELFF. In DNA, the CDR3 is TGTGCCAGCAGCTTAGGATTAGGGGAGCTGTTTTTT.

This clonotype was seen more than once but under ten times. The rearrangement joins TRBV15 to TRBJ1-4; D possibly corresponds to TRBD1 (5 bases). The V end lost 0 bases, the J end lost 8 bases, and 10 bases lay between the germline ends. Germline CDR1 reads LNHNV; CDR2 reads YYDKDF (reference sequence). The CDR3 has 14 residues. CDR3 nucleotide sequence: TGTGCCACCAGCAGAGATGAATGGGACGAAAAACTGTTTTTT. As protein: CATSRDEWDEKLFF.

This clonotype was detected only a few times. The chain employs TRBV20-1 and TRBJ2-1; D not certain. Germline CDR1 and CDR2: DFQATT and SNEGSKA (reference sequence). The CDR3 is 11 amino acids. Trimming took 3 bases from V and 8 from J, leaving 8 bases between them. The CDR3 DNA follows: TGCAGTGCTAGTCTCAGCTATGAGCAGTTCTTC. It yields the protein CSASLSYEQFF.

This clonotype was detected only a few times. This rearrangement joins TRBV28 to TRBJ2-7, with 9 bases fitting TRBD1. Germline lookup yields CDR1 MDHEN and CDR2 SYDVKM. V was pared by 0 bases and J by 4 bases, with 1 base of the junction left unmatched. The CDR3 length is 14 residues. CDR3: CASSLWTGGYEQYF. The CDR3 nucleotides are TGTGCCAGCAGTTTATGGACAGGGGGTTACGAGCAGTACTTC.

V usage is TRBV27 and J usage is TRBJ2-7; D perhaps matches TRBD1 (6 bases). This CDR3 is built from 13 residues. V lost 2 bases and J 6 bases, leaving 11 bases between the germline ends. Germline V gene lookup returns CDR1 MNHEY and CDR2 SMNVEV (reference sequence). CDR3 loop: CASSLGVGGEQYF. The CDR3 DNA is TGTGCCAGCAGTTTAGGGGTAGGGGGCGAGCAGTACTTC.

This clonotype appeared a few times. The V and J genes are TRBV15 and TRBJ1-1; tentatively, D is TRBD1 (5 bases). CDR1 is LNHNV and CDR2 is YYDKDF in the germline V gene (reference sequence). The CDR3 runs to 15 residues. Trimming pared 2 bases from V and 0 bases from J, leaving 10 bases between. CDR3 amino acids: CATSRREGMNTEAFF. The CDR3 coding sequence is TGTGCCACCAGCAGAAGGGAGGGGATGAACACTGAAGCTTTCTTT.

This clonotype was seen a few times. This chain connects TRBV6-7 to TRBJ1-1, with 10 nucleotides matching TRBD1. TRBV6-7 is an ORF, and what it does is uncertain. The CDR3 has 17 residues. V lost 1 base and J lost 3; bases outside the gene matches: 8. The CDR3 loop is CASSYLPGTGEDTEAFF. In DNA, the CDR3 is TGTGCCAGCAGTTACTTGCCCGGGACAGGGGAAGACACTGAAGCTTTCTTT.

The V and J genes are TRBV18 and TRBJ1-2; 8 bases line up with TRBD1. Looked up from germline, CDR1 is KGHSH and CDR2 is LQKENI. CDR3 size: 15 residues. With 3 bases clipped from V and 6 bases from J, the junction kept 9 bases outside the gene matches. In DNA, the CDR3 is TGTGCCAGCTCACCCATGGACAGGGAAGGCCATGGCTACACCTTC. This gives the protein CASSPMDREGHGYTF.

The rearrangement links TRBV28 to TRBJ1-2; TRBD1 is a possible D gene (5 bases). Trimming shortened V by 6 bases and J by 7 bases, and 6 bases separated the two germline ends. The CDR3 runs 10 residues. CDR1 is MDHEN and CDR2 is SYDVKM in the germline V gene. CDR3 loop: CASRRGGYTF. CDR3 sequence (DNA): TGTGCCAGCAGGAGGGGTGGCTACACCTTC.

The table lists this clonotype with a few counts. The chain joins TRBV29-1 to TRBJ2-1; D ambiguous. There are 12 residues in the CDR3. Trimming shortened V by 3 bases and J by 8 bases, and 11 bases separated the two germline ends. Germline assignment: CDR1 SQVTM and CDR2 ANQGSEA. The DNA of the CDR3 is TGCAGCGTTGACAAAGGGTTCGATGAGCAGTTCTTC. Amino acids: CSVDKGFDEQFF.

In its sample, this clonotype was seen a few times. The chain carries TRBV29-1 and TRBJ2-1, with 11 bases fitting TRBD1. Trimming at V came to 6 bases and at J to 9 bases, leaving 10 bases not matched to a gene. CDR3 length equals 14 residues. The germline CDR1 and CDR2 sequences are SQVTM and ANQGSEA. Here the CDR3 DNA reads TGCAGCGTCGTCCGGGACAGGGGGATTAGTGAGCAGTTCTTC. Translating gives CSVVRDRGISEQFF.